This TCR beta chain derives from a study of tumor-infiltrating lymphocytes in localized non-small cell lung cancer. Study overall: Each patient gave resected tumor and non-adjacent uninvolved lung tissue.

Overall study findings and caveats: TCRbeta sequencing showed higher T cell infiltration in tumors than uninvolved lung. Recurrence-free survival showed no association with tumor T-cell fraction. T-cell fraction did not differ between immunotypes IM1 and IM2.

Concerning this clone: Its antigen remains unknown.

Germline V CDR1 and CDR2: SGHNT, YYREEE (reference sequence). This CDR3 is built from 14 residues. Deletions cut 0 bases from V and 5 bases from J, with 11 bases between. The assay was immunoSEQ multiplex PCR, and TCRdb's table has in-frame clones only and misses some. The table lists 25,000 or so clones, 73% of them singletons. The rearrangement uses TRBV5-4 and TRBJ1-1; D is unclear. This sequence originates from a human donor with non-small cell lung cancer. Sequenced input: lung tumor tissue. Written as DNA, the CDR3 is TGTGCCAGCAGCTTGGCCTCAGCGGAGACTGAAGCTTTCTTT. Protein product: CASSLASAETEAFF.